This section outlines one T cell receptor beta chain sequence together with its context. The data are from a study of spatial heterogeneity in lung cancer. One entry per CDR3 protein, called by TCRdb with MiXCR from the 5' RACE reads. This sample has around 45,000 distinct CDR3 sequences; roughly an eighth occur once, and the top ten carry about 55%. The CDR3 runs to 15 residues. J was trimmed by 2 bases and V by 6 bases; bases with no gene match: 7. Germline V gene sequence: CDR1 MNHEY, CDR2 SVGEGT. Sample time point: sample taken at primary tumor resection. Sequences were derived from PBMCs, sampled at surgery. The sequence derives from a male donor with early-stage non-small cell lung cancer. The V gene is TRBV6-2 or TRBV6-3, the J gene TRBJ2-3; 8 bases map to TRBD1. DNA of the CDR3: TGTGCCAGCAGCTCCGGGACAGGACTCACAGATACGCAGTATTTT. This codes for CASSSGTGLTDTQYF.